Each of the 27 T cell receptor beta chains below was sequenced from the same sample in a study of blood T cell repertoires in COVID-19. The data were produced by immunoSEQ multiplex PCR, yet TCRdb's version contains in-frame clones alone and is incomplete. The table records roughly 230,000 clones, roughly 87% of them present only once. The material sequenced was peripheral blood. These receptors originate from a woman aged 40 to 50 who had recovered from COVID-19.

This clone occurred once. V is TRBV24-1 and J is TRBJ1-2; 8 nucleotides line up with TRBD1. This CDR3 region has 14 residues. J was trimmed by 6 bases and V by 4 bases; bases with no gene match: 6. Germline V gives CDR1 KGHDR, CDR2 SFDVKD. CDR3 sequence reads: CATSDPDRVNGYTF. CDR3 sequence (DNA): TGTGCCACCAGTGACCCGGACAGGGTAAATGGCTACACCTTC.

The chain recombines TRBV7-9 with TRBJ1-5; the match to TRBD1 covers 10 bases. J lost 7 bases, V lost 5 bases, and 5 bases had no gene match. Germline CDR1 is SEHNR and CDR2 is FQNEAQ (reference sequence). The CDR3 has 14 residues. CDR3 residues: CASSPGQGEQPQHF. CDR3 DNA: TGTGCCAGCAGCCCTGGACAGGGGGAACAGCCCCAGCATTTT.

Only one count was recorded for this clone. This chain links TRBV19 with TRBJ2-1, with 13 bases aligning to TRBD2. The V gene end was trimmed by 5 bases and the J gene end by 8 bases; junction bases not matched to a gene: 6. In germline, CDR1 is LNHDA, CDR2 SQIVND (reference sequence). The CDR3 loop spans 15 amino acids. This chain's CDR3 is CASSPGLAGEDEQFF. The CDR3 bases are TGTGCCAGTAGTCCAGGACTAGCGGGAGAGGATGAGCAGTTCTTC.

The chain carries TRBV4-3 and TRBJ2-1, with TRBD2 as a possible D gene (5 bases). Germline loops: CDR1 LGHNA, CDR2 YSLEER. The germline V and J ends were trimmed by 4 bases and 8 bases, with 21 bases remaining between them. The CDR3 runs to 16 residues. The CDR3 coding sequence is TGCGCCAGCAGCCCCGGTTTCGGACTCCAGCTGGATGAGCAGTTCTTC. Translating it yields CASSPGFGLQLDEQFF.

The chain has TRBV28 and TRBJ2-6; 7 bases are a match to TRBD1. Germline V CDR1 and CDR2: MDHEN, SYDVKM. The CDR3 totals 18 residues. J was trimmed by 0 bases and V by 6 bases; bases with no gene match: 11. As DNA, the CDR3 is TGTGCCAGCAGACGGACAGGCATAACCTTCTCTGGGGCCAACGTCCTGACTTTC. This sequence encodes CASRRTGITFSGANVLTF.

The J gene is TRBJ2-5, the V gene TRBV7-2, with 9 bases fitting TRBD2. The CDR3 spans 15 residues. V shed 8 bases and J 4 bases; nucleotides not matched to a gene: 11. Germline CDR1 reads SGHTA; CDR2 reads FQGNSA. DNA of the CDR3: TGTGCCAGCCCTCCGCCGGGCGGGAGGGGAGAGACCCAGTACTTC. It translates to CASPPPGGRGETQYF.

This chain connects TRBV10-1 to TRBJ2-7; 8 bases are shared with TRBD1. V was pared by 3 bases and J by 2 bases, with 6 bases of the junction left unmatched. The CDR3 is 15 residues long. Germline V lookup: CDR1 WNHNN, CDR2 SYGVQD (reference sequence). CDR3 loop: CASSDRTGSAYEQYF. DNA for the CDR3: TGCGCCAGCAGTGATAGGACAGGGTCGGCCTACGAGCAGTACTTC.

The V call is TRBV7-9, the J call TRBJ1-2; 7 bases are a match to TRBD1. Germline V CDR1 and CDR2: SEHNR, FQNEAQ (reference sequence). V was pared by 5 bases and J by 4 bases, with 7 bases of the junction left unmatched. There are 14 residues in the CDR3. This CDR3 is CASSDRDKFYGYTF. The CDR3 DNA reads TGTGCCAGCAGCGACAGGGACAAGTTCTATGGCTACACCTTC.

CDR3 sequence: CASSSGGAGELFF. The CDR3 region has the DNA TGTGCCAGCAGCTCGGGGGGCGCCGGGGAGCTGTTTTTT. The chain joins TRBV5-6 to TRBJ2-2; weak D call: TRBD2 (7 bases). CDR1 and CDR2 from the germline V gene are SGHDT and YYEEEE. The ends were cut back, 3 bases at V and 6 bases at J, with 9 bases in the middle. This CDR3 has 13 amino acids.

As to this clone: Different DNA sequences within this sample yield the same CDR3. The CDR3 DNA follows: TGTGCCAGCAGCGTAGGACAGGGCGGGTACGAGCAGTACTTC. Its translation: CASSVGQGGYEQYF. V gene TRBV9 combines with J gene TRBJ2-7, with 7 positions matching TRBD1. Looked up from germline, CDR1 is SGDLS and CDR2 is YYNGEE. This CDR3 spans 14 amino acids. J lost 4 bases, V lost 0 bases, and 4 bases had no gene match.

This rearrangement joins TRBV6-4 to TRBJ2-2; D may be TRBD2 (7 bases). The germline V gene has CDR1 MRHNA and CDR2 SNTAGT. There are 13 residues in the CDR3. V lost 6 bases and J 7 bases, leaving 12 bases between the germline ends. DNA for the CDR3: TGTGCCAGCAGCCCCGGGGGGCTCGGGGAGCTGTTTTTT. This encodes CASSPGGLGELFF.

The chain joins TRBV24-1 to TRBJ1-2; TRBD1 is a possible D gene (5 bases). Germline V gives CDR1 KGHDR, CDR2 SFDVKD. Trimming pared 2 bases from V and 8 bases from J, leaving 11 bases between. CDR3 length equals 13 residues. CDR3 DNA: TGTGCCACCAGTGATTCTTGGGGCGAGGGCTACACCTTC. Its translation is CATSDSWGEGYTF.

The chain's CDR3 is CASGLVLSGAWDMNTEAFF. In nucleotides, the CDR3 is TGTGCTAGTGGTTTGGTCCTTTCCGGGGCGTGGGACATGAACACTGAAGCTTTCTTT. The gene calls are TRBV12-5 and TRBJ1-1, with a tentative D call TRBD1 (6 bases). The CDR3 contains 19 residues. CDR1 is LGHNT and CDR2 is FRNRAP in the germline V gene. V was cut by 0 bases and J by 0 bases, with 20 bases left in between.

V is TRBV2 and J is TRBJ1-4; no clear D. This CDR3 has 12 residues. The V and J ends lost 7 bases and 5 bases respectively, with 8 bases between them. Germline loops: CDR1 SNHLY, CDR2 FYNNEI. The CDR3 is CASKATNEKLFF. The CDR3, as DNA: TGTGCCAGCAAGGCGACAAATGAAAAACTGTTTTTT.

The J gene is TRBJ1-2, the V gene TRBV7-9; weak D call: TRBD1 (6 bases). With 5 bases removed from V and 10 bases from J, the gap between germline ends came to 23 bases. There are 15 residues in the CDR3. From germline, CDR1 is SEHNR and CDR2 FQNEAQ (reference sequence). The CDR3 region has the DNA TGTGCCAGCAGCCTCAGTGGTACAGGGCCAACATACTACACCTTC. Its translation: CASSLSGTGPTYYTF.

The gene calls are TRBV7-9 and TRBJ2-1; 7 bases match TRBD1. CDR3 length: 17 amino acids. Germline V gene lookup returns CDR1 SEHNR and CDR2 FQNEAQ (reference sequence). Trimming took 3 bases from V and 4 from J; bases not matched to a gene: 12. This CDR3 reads CASSLRGPQDIYNEQFF. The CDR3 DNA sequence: TGTGCCAGCAGCTTGAGGGGGCCCCAAGATATATACAATGAGCAGTTCTTC.

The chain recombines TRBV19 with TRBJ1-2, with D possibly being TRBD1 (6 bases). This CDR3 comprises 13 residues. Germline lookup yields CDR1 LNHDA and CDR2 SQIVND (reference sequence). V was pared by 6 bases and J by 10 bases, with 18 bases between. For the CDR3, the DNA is TGTGCCAGTAGAAAAGACAGGCTCTCGGACTACACCTTC. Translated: CASRKDRLSDYTF.

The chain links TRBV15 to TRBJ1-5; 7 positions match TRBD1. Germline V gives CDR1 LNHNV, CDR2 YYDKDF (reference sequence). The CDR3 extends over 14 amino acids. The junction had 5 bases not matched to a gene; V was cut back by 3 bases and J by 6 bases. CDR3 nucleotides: TGTGCCACCAGCAGCCAACAGGGGACTCAGCCCCAGCATTTT. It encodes CATSSQQGTQPQHF.

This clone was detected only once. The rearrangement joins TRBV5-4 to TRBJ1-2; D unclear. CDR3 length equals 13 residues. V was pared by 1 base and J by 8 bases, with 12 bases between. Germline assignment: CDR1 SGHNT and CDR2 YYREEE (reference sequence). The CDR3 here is CASSLWASVGYTF. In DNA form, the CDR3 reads TGTGCCAGCAGCTTGTGGGCCTCAGTCGGCTACACCTTC.

This CDR3 reads CASSLDVIGREELFF. The DNA of the CDR3 is TGTGCCAGCAGCTTAGACGTCATAGGGAGGGAGGAGCTGTTTTTT. The rearrangement uses TRBV7-2 and TRBJ2-2; TRBD2 matches 7 bases. The CDR3 runs to 15 residues. Trimming removed 1 base from V and 10 bases from J; junction bases left unmatched: 9. The V gene's germline CDR1 is SGHTA and CDR2 FQGNSA.

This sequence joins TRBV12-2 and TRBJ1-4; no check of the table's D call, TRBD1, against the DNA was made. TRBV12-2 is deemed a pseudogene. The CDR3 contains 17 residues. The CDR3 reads CASRSLNSGTHNEKLFF. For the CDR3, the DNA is TGTGCAAGTCGCTCGTTAAACTCCGGGACACACAATGAAAAACTGTTTTTT.

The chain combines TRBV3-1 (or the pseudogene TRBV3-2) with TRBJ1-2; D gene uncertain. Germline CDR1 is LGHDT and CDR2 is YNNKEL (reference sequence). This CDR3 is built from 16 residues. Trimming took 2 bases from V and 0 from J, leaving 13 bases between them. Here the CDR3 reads CASSQPGLGPNYGYTF. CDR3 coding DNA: TGTGCCAGCAGCCAACCTGGGTTGGGCCCTAACTATGGCTACACCTTC.

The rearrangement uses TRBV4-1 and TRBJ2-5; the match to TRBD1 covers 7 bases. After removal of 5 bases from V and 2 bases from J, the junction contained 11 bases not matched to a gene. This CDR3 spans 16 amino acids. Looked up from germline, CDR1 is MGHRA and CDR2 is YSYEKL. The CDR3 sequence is CASSAIRTTGQETQYF. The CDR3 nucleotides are TGCGCCAGCAGCGCCATTAGGACGACAGGGCAAGAGACCCAGTACTTC.

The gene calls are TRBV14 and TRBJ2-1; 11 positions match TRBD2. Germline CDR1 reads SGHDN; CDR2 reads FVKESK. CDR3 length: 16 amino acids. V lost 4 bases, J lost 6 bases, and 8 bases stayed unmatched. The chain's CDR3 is CASSPRPSGRSNEQFF. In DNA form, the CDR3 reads TGTGCCAGCAGCCCCCGCCCTAGCGGGAGGAGCAATGAGCAGTTCTTC.

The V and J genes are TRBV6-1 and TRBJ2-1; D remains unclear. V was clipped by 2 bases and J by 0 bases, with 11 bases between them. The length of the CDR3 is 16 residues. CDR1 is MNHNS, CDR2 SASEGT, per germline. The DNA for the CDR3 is TGTGCCAGCAGTGAAATGAAGTTAGTCTCCTACAATGAGCAGTTCTTC. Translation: CASSEMKLVSYNEQFF.

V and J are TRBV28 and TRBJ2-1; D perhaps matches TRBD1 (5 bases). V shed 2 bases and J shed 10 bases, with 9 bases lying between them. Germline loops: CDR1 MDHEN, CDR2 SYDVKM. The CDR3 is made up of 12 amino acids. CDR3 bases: TGTGCCAGCAGTTTACTACACAGGGAGCAGTTCTTC. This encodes CASSLLHREQFF.

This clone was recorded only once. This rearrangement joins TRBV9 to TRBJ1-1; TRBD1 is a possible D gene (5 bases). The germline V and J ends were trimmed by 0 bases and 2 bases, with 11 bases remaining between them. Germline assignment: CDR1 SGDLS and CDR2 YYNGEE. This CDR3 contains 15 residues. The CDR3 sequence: CASSVGQGENTEAFF. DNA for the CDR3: TGTGCCAGCAGCGTAGGCCAAGGGGAAAACACTGAAGCTTTCTTT.